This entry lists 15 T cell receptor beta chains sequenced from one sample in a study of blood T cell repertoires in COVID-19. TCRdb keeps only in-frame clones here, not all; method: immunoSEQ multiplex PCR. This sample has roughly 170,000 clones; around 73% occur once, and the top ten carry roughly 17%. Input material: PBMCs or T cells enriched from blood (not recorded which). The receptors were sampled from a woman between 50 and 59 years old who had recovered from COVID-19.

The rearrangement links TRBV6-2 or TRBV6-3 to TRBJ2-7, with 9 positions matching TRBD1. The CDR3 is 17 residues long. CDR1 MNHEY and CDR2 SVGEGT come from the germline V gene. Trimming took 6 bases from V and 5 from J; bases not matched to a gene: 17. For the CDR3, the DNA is TGTGCCAGCAGGCCTCTCACATCTGGGACAGGGTCCAACGAGCAGTACTTC. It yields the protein CASRPLTSGTGSNEQYF.

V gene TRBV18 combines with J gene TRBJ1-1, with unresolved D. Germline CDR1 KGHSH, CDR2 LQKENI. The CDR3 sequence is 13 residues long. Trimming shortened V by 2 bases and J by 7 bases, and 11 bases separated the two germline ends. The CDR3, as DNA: TGTGCCAGCTCACCAAAAACGATCGGTGAAGCTTTCTTT. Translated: CASSPKTIGEAFF.

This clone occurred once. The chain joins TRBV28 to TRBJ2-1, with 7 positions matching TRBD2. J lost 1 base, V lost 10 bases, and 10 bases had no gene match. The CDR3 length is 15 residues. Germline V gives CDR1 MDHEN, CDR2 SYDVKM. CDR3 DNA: TGTGCCATCCGTGGGGCGGGGGATTCCTACAATGAGCAGTTCTTC. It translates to CAIRGAGDSYNEQFF.

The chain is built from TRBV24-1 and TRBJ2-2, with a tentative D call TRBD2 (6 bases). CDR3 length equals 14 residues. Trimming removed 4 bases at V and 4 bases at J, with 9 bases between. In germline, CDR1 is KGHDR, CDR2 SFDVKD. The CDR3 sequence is CATSEAGSTGELFF. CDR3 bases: TGTGCCACCAGTGAGGCCGGGAGCACCGGGGAGCTGTTTTTT.

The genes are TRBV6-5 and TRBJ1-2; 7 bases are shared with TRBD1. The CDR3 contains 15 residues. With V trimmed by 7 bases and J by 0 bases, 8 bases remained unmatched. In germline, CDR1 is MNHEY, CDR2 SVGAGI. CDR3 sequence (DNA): TGTGCCAGCACCAGCGCCGACAGGGCTAACTATGGCTACACCTTC. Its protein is CASTSADRANYGYTF.

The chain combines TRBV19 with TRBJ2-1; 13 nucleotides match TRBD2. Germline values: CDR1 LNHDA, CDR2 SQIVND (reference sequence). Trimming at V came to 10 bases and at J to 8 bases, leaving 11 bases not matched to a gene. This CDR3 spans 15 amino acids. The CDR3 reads CATEITSGRADEQFF. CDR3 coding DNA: TGTGCCACCGAAATAACTAGCGGGAGGGCGGATGAGCAGTTCTTC.

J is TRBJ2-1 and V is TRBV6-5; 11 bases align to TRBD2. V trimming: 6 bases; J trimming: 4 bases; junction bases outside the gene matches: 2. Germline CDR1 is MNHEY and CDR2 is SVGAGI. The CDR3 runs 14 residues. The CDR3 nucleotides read TGTGCCAGCAGGGGACTAGCGGCATACAATGAGCAGTTCTTC. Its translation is CASRGLAAYNEQFF.

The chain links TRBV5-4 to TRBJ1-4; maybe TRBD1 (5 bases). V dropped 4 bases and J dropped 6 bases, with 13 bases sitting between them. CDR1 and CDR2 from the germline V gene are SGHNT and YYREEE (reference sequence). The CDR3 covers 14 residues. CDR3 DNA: TGTGCCAGCAGCCCAGGGTTTGCGGATGAAAAACTGTTTTTT. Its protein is CASSPGFADEKLFF.

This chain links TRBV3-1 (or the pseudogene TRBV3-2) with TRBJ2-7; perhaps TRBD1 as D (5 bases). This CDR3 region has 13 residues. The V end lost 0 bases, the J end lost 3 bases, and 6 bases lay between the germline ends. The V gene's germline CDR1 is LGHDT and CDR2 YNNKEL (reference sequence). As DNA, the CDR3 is TGTGCCAGCAGCCAAGAAGGGGTCTACGAGCAGTACTTC. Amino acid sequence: CASSQEGVYEQYF.

The CDR3 is CASSLDRSQETQYF. CDR3 bases: TGCGCCAGCAGCTTGGATCGGTCCCAAGAGACCCAGTACTTC. The chain employs TRBV5-1 and TRBJ2-5; no firm D call. Germline V gene lookup returns CDR1 SGHRS and CDR2 YFSETQ. Trimming took 0 bases from V and 1 from J, leaving 7 bases between them. This CDR3 spans 14 amino acids.

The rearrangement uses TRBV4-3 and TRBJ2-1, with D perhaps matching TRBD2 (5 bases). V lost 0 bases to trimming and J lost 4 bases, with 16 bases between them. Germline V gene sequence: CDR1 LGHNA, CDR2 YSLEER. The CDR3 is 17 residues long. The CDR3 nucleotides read TGCGCCAGCAGCCAAGATCATAAGGCGGGCGAATACAATGAGCAGTTCTTC. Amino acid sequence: CASSQDHKAGEYNEQFF.

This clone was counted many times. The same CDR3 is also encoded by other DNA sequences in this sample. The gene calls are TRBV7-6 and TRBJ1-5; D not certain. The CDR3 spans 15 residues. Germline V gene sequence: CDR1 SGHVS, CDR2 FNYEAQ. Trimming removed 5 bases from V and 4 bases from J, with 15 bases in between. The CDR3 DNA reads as TGTGCCAGCAGCCTACAATCCGGGTTAAATCAGCCCCAGCATTTT. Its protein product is CASSLQSGLNQPQHF.

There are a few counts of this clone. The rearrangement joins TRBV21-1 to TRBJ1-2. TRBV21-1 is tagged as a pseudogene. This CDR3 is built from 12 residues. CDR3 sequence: CASSKRGLGYTF. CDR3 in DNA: TGTGCCAGCAGCAAAAGGGGACTAGGCTACACCTTC.

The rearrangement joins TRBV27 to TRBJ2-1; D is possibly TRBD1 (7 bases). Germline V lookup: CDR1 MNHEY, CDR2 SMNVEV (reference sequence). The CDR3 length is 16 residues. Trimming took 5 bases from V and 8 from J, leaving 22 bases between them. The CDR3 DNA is TGTGCCAGCAGTCCGCAGGGGGGACCGTCTCTCGATGAGCAGTTCTTC. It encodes CASSPQGGPSLDEQFF.

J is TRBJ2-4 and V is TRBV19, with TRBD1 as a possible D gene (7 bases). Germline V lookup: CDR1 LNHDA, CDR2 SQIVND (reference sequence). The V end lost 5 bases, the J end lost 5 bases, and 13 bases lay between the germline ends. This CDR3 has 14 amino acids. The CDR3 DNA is TGTGCCAGTAGTTTGACAGGGACTCAAAACATTCAGTACTTC. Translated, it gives CASSLTGTQNIQYF.